These 12 T cell receptor beta chains share one sample of origin, sequenced in a study of blood T cell repertoires in COVID-19. The protocol was immunoSEQ multiplex PCR, while the TCRdb copy is restricted to in-frame clones and leaves out a portion. The data show 240,000 or so clones, around 83% seen once. Sequenced material: peripheral blood. Source of these receptors: a man younger than 40 who had recovered from COVID-19.

The CDR3 region is CASSIDWRRSQFF. CDR3 coding DNA: TGTGCCAGTAGTATAGATTGGAGACGGAGCCAGTTCTTC. V usage is TRBV19 and J usage is TRBJ2-1; no definite D call. The germline CDR1 and CDR2 sequences are LNHDA and SQIVND (reference sequence). V lost 0 bases, J lost 13 bases, and 13 bases lay in between. This CDR3 comprises 13 residues.

The chain's CDR3 is CASSPGLSGGTEAFF. CDR3 in DNA: TGCGCCAGCAGCCCAGGTCTTTCAGGGGGCACTGAAGCTTTCTTT. The chain joins TRBV5-1 to TRBJ1-1; 7 bases agree with TRBD1. The CDR3 length is 15 residues. CDR1 is SGHRS and CDR2 is YFSETQ in the germline V gene. Germline trimming cut 4 bases from V and 4 bases from J; bases unmatched to any gene: 10. The full variable domain, rest sourced from reference TRBV5-1 and TRBJ1-1, is KAGVTQTPRYLIKTRGQQVTLSCSPISGHRSVSWYQQTPGQGLQFLFEYFSETQRNKGNFPGRFSGRQFSNSRSEMNVSTLELGDSALYLCASSPGLSGGTEAFFGQGTRLTVV.

This chain joins TRBV3-1 (or the pseudogene TRBV3-2) and TRBJ1-6; D uncertain. V was pared by 3 bases and J by 7 bases, with 7 bases between. The V gene's germline CDR1 is LGHDT and CDR2 YNNKEL (reference sequence). There are 13 residues in the CDR3. The CDR3 here is CASSHEGNSPLHF. CDR3 DNA sequence: TGTGCCAGCAGCCATGAGGGAAATTCACCCCTCCACTTT.

The chain links TRBV5-5 to TRBJ2-7; 9 bases match TRBD2. This CDR3 spans 15 amino acids. Losses at the gene ends were 5 bases for V and 7 bases for J; bases not matched to a gene: 13. Germline CDR1 and CDR2: SGHKS and YYEKEE (reference sequence). CDR3 amino acids: CASSFGGGASREQYV. For the CDR3, the DNA is TGTGCCAGCAGTTTTGGCGGGGGGGCCTCTCGGGAGCAGTACGTC.

The chain uses TRBV6-5 and TRBJ2-1; 10 bases are a match to TRBD2. From germline, CDR1 is MNHEY and CDR2 SVGAGI. Losses at the gene ends were 9 bases for V and 6 bases for J; bases not matched to a gene: 8. The CDR3 runs 14 residues. CDR3 DNA sequence: TGTGCCAGTAAGAGCGGGGGGGCGGGCAATGAGCAGTTCTTC. Translating gives CASKSGGAGNEQFF.

This clone was seen more than once but under ten times. The V and J genes are TRBV7-9 and TRBJ2-1; 13 bases map to TRBD2. There are 14 residues in the CDR3. The ends lost 5 bases at V and 9 bases at J; junction bases unmatched: 4. Germline lookup yields CDR1 SEHNR and CDR2 FQNEAQ (reference sequence). Here the CDR3 reads CASSPGTSGVEQFF. The CDR3 DNA sequence: TGTGCCAGCAGCCCCGGGACTAGCGGGGTTGAGCAGTTCTTC. Together with reference TRBV7-9 and TRBJ2-1, the CDR3 gives the full variable domain: DTGVSQNPRHKITKRGQNVTFRCDPISEHNRLYWYRQTLGQGPEFLTYFQNEAQLEKSRLLSDRFSAERPKGSFSTLEIQRTEQGDSAMYLCASSPGTSGVEQFFGPGTRLTVL.

The chain uses TRBV5-4 and TRBJ2-3; 13 bases map to TRBD2. The CDR3 is made up of 17 amino acids. Germline-derived CDR1 and CDR2 are SGHNT and YYREEE (reference sequence). Germline trimming cut 0 bases from V and 4 bases from J; bases unmatched to any gene: 5. DNA of the CDR3: TGTGCCAGCAGCTTGGTGGGGACTAGCGGGGCGGCAGATACGCAGTATTTT. Translated: CASSLVGTSGAADTQYF.

The rearrangement joins TRBV7-9 to TRBJ1-4; no firm D call. Trimming pared 8 bases from V and 4 bases from J, leaving 17 bases between. This CDR3 has 15 residues. Germline values: CDR1 SEHNR, CDR2 FQNEAQ (reference sequence). The CDR3 DNA reads TGTGCCAGCCGCAGGTTCCCAGAGAATAATGAAAAACTGTTTTTT. Translated, it gives CASRRFPENNEKLFF.

This clone was observed a handful of times. The rearrangement links TRBV2 to TRBJ1-5; D gene unclear. This CDR3 is 12 amino acids long. CDR1 is SNHLY and CDR2 is FYNNEI in the germline V gene. Trimming took off 3 bases at V and 7 bases at J, with 7 bases between the two ends. For the CDR3, the DNA is TGTGCCAGCAGTGACACTCCCCAGCCCCAGCATTTT. Residues: CASSDTPQPQHF.

This clone occurred once. The DNA for the CDR3 is TGTGCCAGCAGGGATGGGACTAGCGGGTACAATGAGCAGTTCTTC. The encoded protein is CASRDGTSGYNEQFF. The J gene is TRBJ2-1, the V gene TRBV6-5; 12 bases line up with TRBD2. J lost 4 bases, V lost 6 bases, and 4 bases had no gene match. This CDR3 spans 15 amino acids. Germline-derived CDR1 and CDR2 are MNHEY and SVGAGI.

This clone was seen only a few times. This chain uses TRBV7-9 with TRBJ2-7; possibly TRBD2 for D (7 bases). V was pared by 3 bases and J by 7 bases, with 13 bases between. CDR1 is SEHNR, CDR2 FQNEAQ, per germline (reference sequence). The CDR3 extends over 13 amino acids. Written as DNA, the CDR3 is TGTGCCAGCAGCTTTAACAGGGAGGGGGAGCAGTACGTC. Translation gives CASSFNREGEQYV.

This sequence joins TRBV27 and TRBJ2-7; 7 bases match TRBD1. Germline V lookup: CDR1 MNHEY, CDR2 SMNVEV (reference sequence). The CDR3 extends over 15 amino acids. Trimming cost V 2 bases and J 6 bases; bases outside gene matches: 10. The CDR3 bases are TGTGCCAGCAGTTTAGGTGGGACAGCGTTTTTCGAGCAGTACTTC. It specifies CASSLGGTAFFEQYF.